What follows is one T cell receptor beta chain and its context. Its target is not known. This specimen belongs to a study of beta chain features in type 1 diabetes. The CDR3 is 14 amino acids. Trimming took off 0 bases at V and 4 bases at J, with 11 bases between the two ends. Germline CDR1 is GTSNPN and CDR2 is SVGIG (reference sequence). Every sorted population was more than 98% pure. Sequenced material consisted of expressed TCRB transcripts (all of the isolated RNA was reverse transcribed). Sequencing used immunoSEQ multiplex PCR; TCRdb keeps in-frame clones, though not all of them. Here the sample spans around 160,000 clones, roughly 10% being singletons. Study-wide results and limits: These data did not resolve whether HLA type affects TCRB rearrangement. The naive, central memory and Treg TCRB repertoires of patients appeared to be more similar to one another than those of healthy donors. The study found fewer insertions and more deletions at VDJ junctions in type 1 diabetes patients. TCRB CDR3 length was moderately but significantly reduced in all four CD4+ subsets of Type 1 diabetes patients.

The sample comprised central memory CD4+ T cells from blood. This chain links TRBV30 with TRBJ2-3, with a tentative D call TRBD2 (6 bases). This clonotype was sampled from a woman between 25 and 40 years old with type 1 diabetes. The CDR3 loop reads CAWSVGPGADTQYF. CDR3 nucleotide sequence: TGTGCCTGGAGTGTAGGGCCGGGGGCAGATACGCAGTATTTT.